This TCR beta chain was recovered during a study of T cell repertoires in cytomegalovirus infection. As to this clonotype: Its antigen is unknown.

CDR1 and CDR2 from the germline V gene are SGHDT and YYEEEE. This CDR3 is built from 17 residues. J gave up 0 bases and V 1 base, and 4 bases lay outside the gene matches. Study outcomes and limitations: Summed frequency of shared TCR beta families picked out CMV carriers who also had the relevant HLA.

TCRdb passed the reads through MiXCR, listing each CDR3 protein once. The data hold approximately 700,000 distinct CDR3 sequences, with 35% to 45% observed a single time. The sample consisted of PBMCs. This receptor was obtained from a human donor in good health (CMV status not recorded). Some clones in this sample may be carry-over from other donors' samples. V gene TRBV5-6 combines with J gene TRBJ2-3; 11 nucleotides line up with TRBD2. The CDR3 here is CASSLTSGSFSTDTQYF. Here the CDR3 DNA reads TGTGCCAGCAGCTTGACTAGCGGGAGCTTCAGCACAGATACGCAGTATTTT.